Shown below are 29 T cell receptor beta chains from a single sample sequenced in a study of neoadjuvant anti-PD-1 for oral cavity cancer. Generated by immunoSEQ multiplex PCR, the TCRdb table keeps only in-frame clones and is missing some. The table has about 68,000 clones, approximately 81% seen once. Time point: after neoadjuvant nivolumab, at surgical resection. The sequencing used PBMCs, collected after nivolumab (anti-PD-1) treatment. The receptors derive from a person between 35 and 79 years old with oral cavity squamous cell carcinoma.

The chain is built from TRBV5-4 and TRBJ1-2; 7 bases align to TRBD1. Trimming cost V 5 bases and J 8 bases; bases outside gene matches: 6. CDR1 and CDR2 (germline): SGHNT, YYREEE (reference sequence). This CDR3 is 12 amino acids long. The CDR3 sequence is CASSRQGGGYTF. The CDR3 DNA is TGTGCCAGCAGTAGACAGGGTGGAGGCTACACCTTC.

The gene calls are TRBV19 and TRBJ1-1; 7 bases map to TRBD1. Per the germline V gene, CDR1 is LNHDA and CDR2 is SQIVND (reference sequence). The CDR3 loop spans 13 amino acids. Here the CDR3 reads CATAGQLNTEAFF. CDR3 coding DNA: TGTGCAACGGCGGGACAGCTGAACACTGAAGCTTTCTTT.

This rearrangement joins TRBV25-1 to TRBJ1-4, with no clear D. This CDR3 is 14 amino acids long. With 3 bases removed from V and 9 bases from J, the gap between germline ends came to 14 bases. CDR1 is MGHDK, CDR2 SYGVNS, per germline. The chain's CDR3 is CASSELTVGKKLFF. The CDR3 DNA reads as TGTGCCAGCAGTGAGCTCACTGTGGGTAAAAAACTGTTTTTT. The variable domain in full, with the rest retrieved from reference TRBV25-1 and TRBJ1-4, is EADIYQTPRYLVIGTGKKITLECSQTMGHDKMYWYQQDPGMELHLIHYSYGVNSTEKGDLSSESTVSRIRTEHFPLTLESARPSHTSQYLCASSELTVGKKLFFGSGTQLSVL.

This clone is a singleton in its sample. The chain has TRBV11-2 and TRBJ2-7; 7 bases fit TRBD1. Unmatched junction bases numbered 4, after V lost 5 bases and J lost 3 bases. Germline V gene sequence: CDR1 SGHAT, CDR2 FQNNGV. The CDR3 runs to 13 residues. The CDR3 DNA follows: TGTGCCAGCAGCCTGGGACAGATCTACGAGCAGTACTTC. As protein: CASSLGQIYEQYF.

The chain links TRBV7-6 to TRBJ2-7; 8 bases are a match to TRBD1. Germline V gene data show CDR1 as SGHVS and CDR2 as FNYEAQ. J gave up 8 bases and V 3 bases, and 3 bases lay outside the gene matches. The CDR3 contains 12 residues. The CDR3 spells CASSFDRGQQYF. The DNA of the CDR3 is TGTGCCAGCAGCTTCGACAGGGGCCAGCAGTACTTC.

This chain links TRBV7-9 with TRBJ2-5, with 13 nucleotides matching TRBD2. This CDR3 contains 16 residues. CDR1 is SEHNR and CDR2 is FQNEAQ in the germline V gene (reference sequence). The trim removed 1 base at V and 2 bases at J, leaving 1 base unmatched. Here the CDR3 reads CASSLGTSGSQETQYF. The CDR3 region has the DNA TGTGCCAGCAGCTTAGGGACTAGCGGGAGTCAAGAGACCCAGTACTTC.

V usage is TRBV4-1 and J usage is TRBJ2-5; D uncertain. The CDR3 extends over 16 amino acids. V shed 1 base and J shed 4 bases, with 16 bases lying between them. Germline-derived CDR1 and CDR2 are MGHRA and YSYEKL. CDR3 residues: CASSQGRLGNVETQYF. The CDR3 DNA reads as TGCGCCAGCAGCCAAGGCCGGCTGGGGAACGTAGAGACCCAGTACTTC.

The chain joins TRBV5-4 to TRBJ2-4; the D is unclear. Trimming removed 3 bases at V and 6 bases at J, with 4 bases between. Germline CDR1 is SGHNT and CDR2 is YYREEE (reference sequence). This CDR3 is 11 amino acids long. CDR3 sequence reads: CASSWGNIQYF. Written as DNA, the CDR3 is TGTGCCAGCAGCTGGGGAAACATTCAGTACTTC.

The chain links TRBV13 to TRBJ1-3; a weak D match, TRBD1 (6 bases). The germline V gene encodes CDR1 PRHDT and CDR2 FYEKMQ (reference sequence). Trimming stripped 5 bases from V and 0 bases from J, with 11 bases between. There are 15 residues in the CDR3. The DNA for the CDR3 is TGTGCCAGCAGCATCAGGGGTAGCTCTGGAAACACCATATATTTT. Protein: CASSIRGSSGNTIYF.

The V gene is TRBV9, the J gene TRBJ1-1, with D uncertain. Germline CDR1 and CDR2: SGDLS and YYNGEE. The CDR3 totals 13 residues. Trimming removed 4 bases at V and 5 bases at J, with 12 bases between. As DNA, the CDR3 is TGTGCCAGCAGCCCAGCGGGTGTGACTGAAGCTTTCTTT. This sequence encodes CASSPAGVTEAFF.

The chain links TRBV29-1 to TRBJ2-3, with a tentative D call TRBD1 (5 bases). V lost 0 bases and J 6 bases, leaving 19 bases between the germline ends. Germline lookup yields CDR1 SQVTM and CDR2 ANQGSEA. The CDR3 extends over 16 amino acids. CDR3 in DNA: TGCAGCGTTGAAGATGAAAGGGCTGCGGACACGGATACGCAGTATTTT. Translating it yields CSVEDERAADTDTQYF.

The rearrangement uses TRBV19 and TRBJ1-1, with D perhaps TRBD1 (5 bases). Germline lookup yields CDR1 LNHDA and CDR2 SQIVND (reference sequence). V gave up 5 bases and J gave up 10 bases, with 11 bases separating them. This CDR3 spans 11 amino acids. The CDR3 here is CASSLTGPAFF. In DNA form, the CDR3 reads TGTGCCAGTAGTCTTACAGGACCAGCTTTCTTT. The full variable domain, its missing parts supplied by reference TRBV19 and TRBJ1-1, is DGGITQSPKYLFRKEGQNVTLSCEQNLNHDAMYWYRQDPGQGLRLIYYSQIVNDFQKGDIAEGYSVSREKKESFPLTVTSAQKNPTAFYLCASSLTGPAFFGQGTRLTVV.

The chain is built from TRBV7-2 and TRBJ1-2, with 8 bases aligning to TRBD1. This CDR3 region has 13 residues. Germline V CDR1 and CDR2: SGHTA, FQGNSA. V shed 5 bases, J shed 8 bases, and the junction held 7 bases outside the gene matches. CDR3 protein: CASSPPGGRGYTF. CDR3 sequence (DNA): TGTGCCAGCAGCCCACCAGGGGGCAGGGGCTACACCTTC.

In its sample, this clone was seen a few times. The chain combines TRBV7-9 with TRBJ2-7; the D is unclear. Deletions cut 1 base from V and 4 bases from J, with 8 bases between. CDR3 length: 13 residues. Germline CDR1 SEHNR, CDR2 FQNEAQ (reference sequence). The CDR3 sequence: CASSLGHRYEQYF. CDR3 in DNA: TGTGCCAGCAGCTTAGGGCATAGATACGAGCAGTACTTC.

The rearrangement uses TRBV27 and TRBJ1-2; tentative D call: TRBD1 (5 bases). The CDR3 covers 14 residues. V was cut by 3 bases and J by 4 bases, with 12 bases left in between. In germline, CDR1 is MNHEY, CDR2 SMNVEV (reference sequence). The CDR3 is CASSLTVGTYGYTF. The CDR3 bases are TGTGCCAGCAGTTTGACAGTTGGGACCTATGGCTACACCTTC.

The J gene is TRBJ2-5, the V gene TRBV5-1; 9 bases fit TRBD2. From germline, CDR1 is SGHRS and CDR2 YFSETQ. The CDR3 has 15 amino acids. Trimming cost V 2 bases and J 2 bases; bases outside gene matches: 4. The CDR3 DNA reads TGCGCCAGCAGCTTTAGCGGGAGATGGCAAGAGACCCAGTACTTC. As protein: CASSFSGRWQETQYF.

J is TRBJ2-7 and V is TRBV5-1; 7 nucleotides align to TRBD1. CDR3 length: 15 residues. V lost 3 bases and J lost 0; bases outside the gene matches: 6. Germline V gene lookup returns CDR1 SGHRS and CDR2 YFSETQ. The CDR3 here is CASSWDSENSYEQYF. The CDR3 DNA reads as TGCGCCAGCAGCTGGGACAGCGAAAACTCCTACGAGCAGTACTTC.

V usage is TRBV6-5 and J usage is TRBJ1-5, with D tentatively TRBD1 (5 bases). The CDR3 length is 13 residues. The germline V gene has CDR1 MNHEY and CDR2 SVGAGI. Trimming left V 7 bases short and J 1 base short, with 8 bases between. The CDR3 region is CASMGGSNQPQHF. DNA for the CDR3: TGTGCCAGCATGGGGGGAAGCAATCAGCCCCAGCATTTT.

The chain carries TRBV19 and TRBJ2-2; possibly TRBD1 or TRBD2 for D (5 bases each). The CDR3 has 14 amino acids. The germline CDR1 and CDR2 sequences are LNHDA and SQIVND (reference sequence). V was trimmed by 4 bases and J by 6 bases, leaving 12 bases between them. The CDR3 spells CASSTGPFPGELFF. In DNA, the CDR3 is TGTGCCAGTAGTACGGGACCTTTCCCCGGGGAGCTGTTTTTT.

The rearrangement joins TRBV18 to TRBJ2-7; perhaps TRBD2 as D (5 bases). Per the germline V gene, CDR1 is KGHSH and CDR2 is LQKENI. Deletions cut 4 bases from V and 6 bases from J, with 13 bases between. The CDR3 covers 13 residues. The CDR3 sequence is CASSHGVFPEQYF. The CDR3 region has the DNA TGTGCCAGCTCACACGGGGTTTTCCCCGAGCAGTACTTC.

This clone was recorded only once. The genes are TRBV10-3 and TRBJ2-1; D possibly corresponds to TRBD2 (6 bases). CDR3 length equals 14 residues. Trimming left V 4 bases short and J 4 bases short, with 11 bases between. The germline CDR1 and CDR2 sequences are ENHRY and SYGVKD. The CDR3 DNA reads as TGTGCCATCAGTGGCATGGAGGGGTACAATGAGCAGTTCTTC. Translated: CAISGMEGYNEQFF.

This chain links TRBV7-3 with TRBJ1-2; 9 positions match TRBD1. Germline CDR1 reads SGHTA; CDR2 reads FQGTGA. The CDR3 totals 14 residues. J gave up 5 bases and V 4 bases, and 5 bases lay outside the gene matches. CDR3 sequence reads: CASSSDGTGYGYTF. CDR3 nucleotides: TGTGCCAGCAGCTCGGACGGGACAGGGTATGGCTACACCTTC.

CDR3 bases: TGCGCCAGCAGTCAATGGCAGATGGGGACCTCTGGAAACACCATATATTTT. This codes for CASSQWQMGTSGNTIYF. The V call is TRBV23-1, the J call TRBJ1-3; D might be TRBD1 (5 bases). TRBV23-1 is known as an ORF, though its function is uncertain. Trimming removed 1 base from V and 0 bases from J, with 13 bases in between. The CDR3 runs to 17 residues.

CDR3 coding DNA: TGTGCCAGCAGTTGGAGTGGGAGCGGCACTGAAGCTTTCTTT. It codes for CASSWSGSGTEAFF. The chain joins TRBV6-5 to TRBJ1-1; unclear D gene. The germline V gene has CDR1 MNHEY and CDR2 SVGAGI. The CDR3 runs to 14 residues. V was pared by 4 bases and J by 4 bases, with 13 bases between.

CDR3 amino acids: CASSLVGDPSLGTEAFF. CDR3 sequence (DNA): TGCGCCAGCAGCTTGGTGGGGGATCCTTCTTTGGGGACTGAAGCTTTCTTT. The rearrangement links TRBV5-1 to TRBJ1-1; a possible D gene is TRBD1 (5 bases). V was trimmed by 0 bases and J by 5 bases, leaving 20 bases between them. This CDR3 is built from 17 residues. Germline values: CDR1 SGHRS, CDR2 YFSETQ. Based on the CDR3 plus reference TRBV5-1 and TRBJ1-1, the full variable domain is KAGVTQTPRYLIKTRGQQVTLSCSPISGHRSVSWYQQTPGQGLQFLFEYFSETQRNKGNFPGRFSGRQFSNSRSEMNVSTLELGDSALYLCASSLVGDPSLGTEAFFGQGTRLTVV.

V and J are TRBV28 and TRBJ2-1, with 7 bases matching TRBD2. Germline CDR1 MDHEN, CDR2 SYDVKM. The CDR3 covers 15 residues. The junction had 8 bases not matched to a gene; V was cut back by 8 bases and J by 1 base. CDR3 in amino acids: CASLGGSGSYNEQFF. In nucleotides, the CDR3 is TGTGCCAGCCTGGGGGGGAGTGGGTCCTACAATGAGCAGTTCTTC.

The CDR3, as DNA: TGTGCCAGCAGTGACGGGCAGCCCCAGCATTTT. This codes for CASSDGQPQHF. The chain carries TRBV2 and TRBJ1-5; D gene ambiguous. V dropped 3 bases and J dropped 7 bases, with 4 bases sitting between them. The CDR3 is made up of 11 amino acids. The V gene's germline CDR1 is SNHLY and CDR2 FYNNEI.

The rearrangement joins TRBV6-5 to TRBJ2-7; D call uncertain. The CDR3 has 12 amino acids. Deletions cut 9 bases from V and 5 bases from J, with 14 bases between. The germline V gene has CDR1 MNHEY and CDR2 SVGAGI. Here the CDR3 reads CARPEVKDEQYF. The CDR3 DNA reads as TGTGCCAGGCCCGAGGTGAAGGACGAGCAGTACTTC.

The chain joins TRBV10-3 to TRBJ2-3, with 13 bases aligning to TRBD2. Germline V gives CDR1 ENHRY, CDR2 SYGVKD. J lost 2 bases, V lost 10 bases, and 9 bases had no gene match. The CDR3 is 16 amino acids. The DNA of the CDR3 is TGTGCCACCGGCGGGACTAGCGGGACGGCCACAGATACGCAGTATTTT. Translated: CATGGTSGTATDTQYF.